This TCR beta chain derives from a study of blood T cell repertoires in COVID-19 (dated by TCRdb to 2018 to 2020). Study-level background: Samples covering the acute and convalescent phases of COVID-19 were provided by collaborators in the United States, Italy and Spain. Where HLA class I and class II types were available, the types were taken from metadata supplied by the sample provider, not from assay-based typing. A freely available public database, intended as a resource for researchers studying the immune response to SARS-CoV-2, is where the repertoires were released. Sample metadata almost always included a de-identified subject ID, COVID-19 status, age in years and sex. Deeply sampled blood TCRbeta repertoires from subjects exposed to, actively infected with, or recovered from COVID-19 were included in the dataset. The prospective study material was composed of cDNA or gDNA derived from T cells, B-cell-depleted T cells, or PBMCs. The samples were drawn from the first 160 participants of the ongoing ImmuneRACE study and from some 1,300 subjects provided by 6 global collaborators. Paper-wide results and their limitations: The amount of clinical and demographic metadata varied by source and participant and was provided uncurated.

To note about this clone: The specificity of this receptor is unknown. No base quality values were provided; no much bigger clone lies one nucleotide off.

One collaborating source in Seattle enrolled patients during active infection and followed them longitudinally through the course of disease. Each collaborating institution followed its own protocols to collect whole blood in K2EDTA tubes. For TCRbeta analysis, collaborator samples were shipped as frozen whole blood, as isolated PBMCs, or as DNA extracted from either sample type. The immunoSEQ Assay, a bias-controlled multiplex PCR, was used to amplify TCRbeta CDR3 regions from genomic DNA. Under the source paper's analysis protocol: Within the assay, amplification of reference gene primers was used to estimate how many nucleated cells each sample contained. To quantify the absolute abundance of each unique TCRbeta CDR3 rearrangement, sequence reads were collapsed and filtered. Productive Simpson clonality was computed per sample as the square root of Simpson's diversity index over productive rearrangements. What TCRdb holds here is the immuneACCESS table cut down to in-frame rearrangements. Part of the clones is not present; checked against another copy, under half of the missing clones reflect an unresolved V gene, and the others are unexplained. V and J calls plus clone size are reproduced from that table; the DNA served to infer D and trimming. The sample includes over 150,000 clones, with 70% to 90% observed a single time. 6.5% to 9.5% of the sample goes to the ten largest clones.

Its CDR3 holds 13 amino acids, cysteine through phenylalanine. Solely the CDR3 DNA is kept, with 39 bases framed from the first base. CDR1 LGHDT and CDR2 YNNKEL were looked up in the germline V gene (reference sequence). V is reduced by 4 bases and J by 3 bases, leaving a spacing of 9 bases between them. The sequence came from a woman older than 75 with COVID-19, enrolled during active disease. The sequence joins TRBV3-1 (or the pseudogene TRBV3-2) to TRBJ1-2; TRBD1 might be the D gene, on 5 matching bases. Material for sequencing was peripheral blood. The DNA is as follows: TGTGCCAGCAGCCCACGGGGGGACTATGGCTACACCTTC. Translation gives CASSPRGDYGYTF.